The 9 T cell receptor beta chains in this list originate from one sample, sequenced in a study of blood T cell repertoires in COVID-19 (TCRdb year 2020). Libraries came from the immunoSEQ multiplex PCR assay. Entries here come from immuneACCESS through TCRdb and include only in-frame sequences with V and J called. Some clones fail to appear in such tables; in the studies checked, an unresolved V gene covers under half of the shortfall, and the cause of the remainder is unknown. For this sample there are about 58,000 clones; around 85% appear just once. More than 7% of the sample comes from the top ten. Sequencing was carried out using peripheral blood. The receptors originated from a woman in her seventies with active COVID-19.

V gene TRBV28 combines with J gene TRBJ2-3, with 13 bases lining up with TRBD2. The CDR3 spans 17 residues. After removal of 1 base from V and 9 bases from J, the junction contained 10 bases not matched to a gene. Germline loops: CDR1 MDHEN, CDR2 SYDVKM. As DNA, the CDR3 is TGTGCCAGCAGTTTATTTTATCTAACTAGCGGGAGGGACACGCAGTATTTT. Amino acids: CASSLFYLTSGRDTQYF. Full variable domain (missing parts from reference TRBV28 and TRBJ2-3): DVKVTQSSRYLVKRTGEKVFLECVQDMDHENMFWYRQDPGLGLRLIYFSYDVKMKEKGDIPEGYSVSREKKERFSLILESASTNQTSMYLCASSLFYLTSGRDTQYFGPGTRLTVL.

The V call is TRBV4-1, the J call TRBJ2-3; 9 bases align to TRBD1. The CDR3 extends over 15 amino acids. Germline values: CDR1 MGHRA, CDR2 YSYEKL. V lost 5 bases to trimming and J lost 2 bases; unmatched junction nucleotides: 5. CDR3 protein: CASSTQGAPTDTQYF. CDR3 bases: TGCGCCAGCAGCACACAGGGGGCCCCCACAGATACGCAGTATTTT.

CDR3 sequence reads: CASRGGLGLGGETQYF. The CDR3 nucleotides read TGTGCCAGTAGGGGGGGCCTCGGACTAGGAGGTGAGACCCAGTACTTC. The gene calls are TRBV19 and TRBJ2-5, with D possibly TRBD2 on 7 matching bases. CDR1 and CDR2 from the germline V gene are LNHDA and SQIVND (reference sequence). Trimming removed 6 bases at V and 5 bases at J, with 22 bases between. This CDR3 has 16 amino acids.

This clone was observed once. The CDR3 nucleotides are TGTGCCAGCAGCCAAGATGGGGGACTCAGAAATGAGCAGTTCTTC. Residues: CASSQDGGLRNEQFF. The chain has TRBV3-1 (or the pseudogene TRBV3-2) and TRBJ2-1, with D perhaps matching TRBD2 (6 bases). Trimming shortened V by 0 bases and J by 7 bases, and 13 bases separated the two germline ends. Germline V gives CDR1 LGHDT, CDR2 YNNKEL (reference sequence). The CDR3 has 15 amino acids.

J is TRBJ2-1 and V is TRBV5-4; 8 bases align to TRBD2. Germline values: CDR1 SGHNT, CDR2 YYREEE (reference sequence). Losses at the gene ends were 2 bases for V and 5 bases for J; bases not matched to a gene: 6. The CDR3 has 15 amino acids. CDR3: CASSFPGLANNEQFF. In nucleotides, the CDR3 is TGTGCCAGCAGCTTCCCAGGACTAGCTAACAATGAGCAGTTCTTC.

V usage is TRBV7-9 and J usage is TRBJ2-2; the match to TRBD1 covers 7 bases. Germline assignment: CDR1 SEHNR and CDR2 FQNEAQ (reference sequence). J lost 6 bases, V lost 6 bases, and 7 bases had no gene match. The CDR3 length is 14 residues. Written as DNA, the CDR3 is TGTGCCAGCAGTCTCACAGGGGTAGCCGGGGAGCTGTTTTTT. This codes for CASSLTGVAGELFF. Full variable domain (remainder filled in from reference TRBV7-9 and TRBJ2-2): DTGVSQNPRHKITKRGQNVTFRCDPISEHNRLYWYRQTLGQGPEFLTYFQNEAQLEKSRLLSDRFSAERPKGSFSTLEIQRTEQGDSAMYLCASSLTGVAGELFFGEGSRLTVL.

The V gene is TRBV7-6, the J gene TRBJ2-1; D might be TRBD2 (5 bases). V lost 1 base, J lost 5 bases, and 18 bases lay in between. The CDR3 is 17 residues long. CDR1 and CDR2 (germline): SGHVS, FNYEAQ. The CDR3 DNA reads TGTGCCAGCAGCTTAGACGTAGCAGGTGAGGGAAACAATGAGCAGTTCTTC. This codes for CASSLDVAGEGNNEQFF.

The chain has TRBV24-1 and TRBJ2-3; TRBD1 matches at 7 bases. The germline gives CDR1 KGHDR, CDR2 SFDVKD. The V gene end was trimmed by 3 bases and the J gene end by 9 bases; junction bases not matched to a gene: 2. The CDR3 has 12 residues. The CDR3: CATSDPGQTQYF. In nucleotides, the CDR3 is TGTGCCACCAGTGATCCGGGACAGACGCAGTATTTT.

This chain connects TRBV27 to TRBJ2-7; D is possibly TRBD1 (6 bases). V was trimmed by 4 bases and J by 2 bases, leaving 27 bases between them. Per germline, CDR1 MNHEY and CDR2 SMNVEV (reference sequence). CDR3 length: 19 residues. CDR3 region: CASSSMTGKEGLIPYEQYF. As DNA, the CDR3 is TGTGCCAGCAGTTCTATGACAGGCAAAGAGGGGCTAATCCCCTACGAGCAGTACTTC.